A single TCR beta chain is shown here with its context. Germline CDR1 is LGHDT and CDR2 is YNNKEL (reference sequence). There are 16 residues in the CDR3. J gave up 3 bases and V 4 bases, and 12 bases lay outside the gene matches. Under the authors' procedure: Amplifying reference gene primers gave estimates of nucleated cell counts. Method: immunoSEQ multiplex PCR; TCRdb's copy keeps in-frame clones and lacks some. The V and J calls and clone size were taken over from that table, and D and trimming were inferred from the DNA. The table has about 54,000 clones, 90% seen once. This entry comes from a study of blood T cell repertoires in COVID-19.

Specimen: peripheral blood. The rearrangement uses TRBV3-1 (or the pseudogene TRBV3-2) and TRBJ2-7; 7 bases fit TRBD2. This clonotype was obtained from a woman in her thirties or forties with active COVID-19. The CDR3 DNA reads as TGTGCCAGCAGCCGATCGACCGGGGGGACCTTCTACGAGCAGTACTTC. Residues: CASSRSTGGTFYEQYF.